The clone carrying this T cell receptor (beta chain) was recorded at least ten times. Its antigen is still unknown. The data were taken from a study of beta chain features in type 1 diabetes. Background on the study: There were around 100,000,000 sorted cells examined across all samples. Study conclusions and caveats: Type 1 diabetes patients had TCRB CDR3s that were shorter (moderately but significantly so) in all four CD4+ subsets. Resolution of whether HLA type affects TCRB rearrangement was not achieved here. Fewer junction insertions and more nucleotide deletions appeared in type 1 diabetes patients.

V lost 5 bases, J lost 7 bases, and 8 bases stayed unmatched. In germline, CDR1 is GTSNPN, CDR2 SVGIG (reference sequence). This CDR3 has 14 residues. The isolated RNA, all of it, was reverse transcribed, so expressed TCRB transcripts were what got sequenced. Using immunoSEQ multiplex PCR, the repertoire was profiled, and TCRdb retains in-frame clones only, with some absent. There are about 180,000 clones in the sample; roughly 7.1% occur only once, and approximately 0.87% lies in the top ten. One heparinised draw, averaging roughly 110 mL, was taken per donor. The sequencing sample was made of central memory CD4+ T cells from blood. The receptor was isolated from a woman in her 40s with type 1 diabetes. The V call is TRBV30, the J call TRBJ1-4; the match to TRBD1 covers 9 bases. The DNA for the CDR3 is TGTGCCTGGGCCACCGGGACAGGGTCTGAAAAACTGTTTTTT. It yields the protein CAWATGTGSEKLFF.